One sample yielded the 31 T cell receptor beta chains listed below, sequenced in a study of T cell therapy after organ transplantation. The antigens of these receptors remain unknown. Generated by immunoSEQ multiplex PCR, the TCRdb table keeps only in-frame clones and is missing some. The sample lists some 17,000 clones; 85% to 90% were seen once. Time point defined: 20-29 weeks after completion of therapy. This specimen consisted of CD8+ T cells from blood, obtained after autologous CMV-specific T cell therapy. These receptors were obtained from a human patient who had received a solid organ transplant and had CMV disease. Some T cells here may be from the graft donor.

The V call is TRBV9, the J call TRBJ1-4, with TRBD1 matching over 11 bases. CDR1 SGDLS and CDR2 YYNGEE come from the germline V gene. Losses at the gene ends were 3 bases for V and 7 bases for J; bases not matched to a gene: 5. The CDR3 length is 15 residues. The CDR3 sequence: CASSGTGGMSEKLFF. CDR3 coding DNA: TGTGCCAGCAGCGGGACAGGGGGCATGTCTGAAAAACTGTTTTTT.

The V call is TRBV9, the J call TRBJ1-2, with TRBD1 matching 8 bases. CDR1 SGDLS and CDR2 YYNGEE come from the germline V gene. This CDR3 region has 14 residues. With V trimmed by 0 bases and J by 6 bases, 4 bases remained unmatched. The DNA of the CDR3 is TGTGCCAGCAGCGTAGTACAGGGGGTTAATGGCTACACCTTC. It encodes CASSVVQGVNGYTF.

V and J are TRBV27 and TRBJ2-6; maybe TRBD1 (6 bases). This CDR3 spans 15 amino acids. CDR1 and CDR2 (germline): MNHEY, SMNVEV (reference sequence). Between the trimmed V and J ends, which lost 9 bases and 0 bases, there was a span of 12 bases. The CDR3 protein is CASRDTLSGANVLTF. The CDR3 bases are TGTGCCAGTCGGGACACCCTCTCTGGGGCCAACGTCCTGACTTTC.

A single count supports this clone. The J gene is TRBJ1-1, the V gene TRBV27, with a weak D call TRBD1 (5 bases). This CDR3 region has 16 residues. V was clipped by 8 bases and J by 0 bases, with 19 bases between them. Germline CDR1 reads MNHEY; CDR2 reads SMNVEV (reference sequence). The CDR3 bases are TGTGCCAGCGGAAGACAGAGAACGACTTTGAACACTGAAGCTTTCTTT. Its protein product is CASGRQRTTLNTEAFF.

The rearrangement joins TRBV15 to TRBJ2-7; perhaps TRBD2 as D (6 bases). Germline CDR1 LNHNV, CDR2 YYDKDF (reference sequence). CDR3 length: 16 amino acids. V shed 0 bases and J shed 5 bases, with 17 bases lying between them. CDR3 sequence (DNA): TGTGCCACCAGCAGAGAGGGGCGGGGCCCTCTAAACGAGCAGTACTTC. Its protein is CATSREGRGPLNEQYF.

The chain links TRBV30 to TRBJ2-7, with 9 nucleotides matching TRBD1. The ends lost 3 bases at V and 3 bases at J; junction bases unmatched: 18. This CDR3 has 18 residues. Germline-derived CDR1 and CDR2 are GTSNPN and SVGIG (reference sequence). The CDR3 loop reads CAWRKARTGERLFYEQYF. In DNA form, the CDR3 reads TGTGCCTGGAGAAAAGCACGGACAGGGGAAAGACTTTTCTACGAGCAGTACTTC.

The rearrangement uses TRBV15 and TRBJ2-7; D may be TRBD2 (5 bases). CDR3 length equals 13 residues. V shed 0 bases and J shed 3 bases, with 6 bases lying between them. The germline V gene encodes CDR1 LNHNV and CDR2 YYDKDF (reference sequence). The CDR3 is CATSRDGGYEQYF. Written as DNA, the CDR3 is TGTGCCACCAGCAGAGATGGAGGCTACGAGCAGTACTTC.

This sequence joins TRBV19 and TRBJ2-1, with D possibly TRBD1 on 5 matching bases. The CDR3 covers 14 residues. Germline V gene data show CDR1 as LNHDA and CDR2 as SQIVND (reference sequence). Trimming pared 4 bases from V and 6 bases from J, leaving 13 bases between. This CDR3 is CASSTPMGRNEQFF. In DNA form, the CDR3 reads TGTGCCAGTAGTACCCCGATGGGGCGCAATGAGCAGTTCTTC. The whole variable domain, filled in from reference TRBV19 and TRBJ2-1, reads DGGITQSPKYLFRKEGQNVTLSCEQNLNHDAMYWYRQDPGQGLRLIYYSQIVNDFQKGDIAEGYSVSREKKESFPLTVTSAQKNPTAFYLCASSTPMGRNEQFFGPGTRLTVL.

The chain combines TRBV19 with TRBJ2-7, with 7 bases that match TRBD1. Losses at the gene ends were 0 bases for V and 2 bases for J; bases not matched to a gene: 4. CDR1 is LNHDA and CDR2 is SQIVND in the germline V gene (reference sequence). The CDR3 is 15 amino acids. CDR3 DNA: TGTGCCAGTAGTATAGATGGACAGGCGACCTACGAGCAGTACTTC. Translation: CASSIDGQATYEQYF.

The chain has TRBV7-9 and TRBJ2-3; D is unclear. The CDR3 runs 12 residues. V was clipped by 3 bases and J by 5 bases, with 6 bases between them. The germline gives CDR1 SEHNR, CDR2 FQNEAQ (reference sequence). DNA for the CDR3: TGTGCCAGCAGCTTTGGGGAAGATACGCAGTATTTT. Amino acid sequence: CASSFGEDTQYF.

This rearrangement joins TRBV18 to TRBJ1-2; D not certain. Germline lookup yields CDR1 KGHSH and CDR2 LQKENI. The CDR3 runs to 12 residues. The ends were cut back, 1 base at V and 8 bases at J, with 8 bases in the middle. The CDR3 here is CASSPRSEGYTF. In DNA, the CDR3 is TGTGCCAGCTCACCACGGTCTGAAGGCTACACCTTC.

This clone was seen just once. V gene TRBV13 combines with J gene TRBJ2-7; TRBD1 might be the D (6 bases). Germline lookup yields CDR1 PRHDT and CDR2 FYEKMQ (reference sequence). The CDR3 covers 13 residues. V lost 5 bases and J lost 2, with 10 bases in between. CDR3 sequence reads: CASSLTGTYEQYF. CDR3 bases: TGTGCCAGCAGCCTAACAGGGACCTACGAGCAGTACTTC.

This clone was counted a few times. The rearrangement joins TRBV5-6 to TRBJ2-5; possible D gene TRBD2, 7 bases. Germline values: CDR1 SGHDT, CDR2 YYEEEE. With 4 bases removed from V and 4 bases from J, the gap between germline ends came to 14 bases. The CDR3 contains 14 residues. The DNA for the CDR3 is TGTGCCAGCAGCCCCCTTAGGGGGGGAGAGACCCAGTACTTC. Its protein is CASSPLRGGETQYF.

The chain has TRBV19 and TRBJ1-3; the D is unclear. V was shortened by 6 bases and J by 0 bases, with 15 bases between the two germline ends. The CDR3 has 16 amino acids. Germline CDR1 and CDR2: LNHDA and SQIVND (reference sequence). CDR3 in amino acids: CASSIFYPTSGNTIYF. The DNA of the CDR3 is TGTGCCAGTAGCATCTTTTACCCTACCTCTGGAAACACCATATATTTT.

V is TRBV30 and J is TRBJ2-1, with 13 nucleotides matching TRBD2. Trimming took 5 bases from V and 7 from J; bases not matched to a gene: 5. Germline-derived CDR1 and CDR2 are GTSNPN and SVGIG (reference sequence). This CDR3 has 14 residues. DNA for the CDR3: TGTGCCTGGGAACTAGCGGGAGGGTCGAATGAGCAGTTCTTC. This sequence encodes CAWELAGGSNEQFF. Full variable domain (outside the CDR3, taken from reference TRBV30 and TRBJ2-1): SQTIHQWPATLVQPVGSPLSLECTVEGTSNPNLYWYRQAAGRGLQLLFYSVGIGQISSEVPQNLSASRPQDRQFILSSKKLLLSDSGFYLCAWELAGGSNEQFFGPGTRLTVL.

The V call is TRBV4-1, the J call TRBJ1-5; D not resolved. This CDR3 is 16 amino acids long. Germline V CDR1 and CDR2: MGHRA, YSYEKL. The V end was cut by 1 base, the J end by 0 bases, with 10 bases between. CDR3 sequence (DNA): TGCGCCAGCAGCCAAGCCCTCAGTTATAGCAATCAGCCCCAGCATTTT. This encodes CASSQALSYSNQPQHF.

This clone was seen just once. The V and J genes are TRBV30 and TRBJ2-7; D unresolved. CDR1 is GTSNPN and CDR2 is SVGIG in the germline V gene (reference sequence). The V end lost 4 bases, the J end lost 2 bases, and 9 bases lay between the germline ends. CDR3 size: 12 residues. CDR3 residues: CAWTAGTYEQYF. In DNA, the CDR3 is TGTGCCTGGACTGCAGGCACCTACGAGCAGTACTTC. The complete variable domain, with remaining parts taken from reference TRBV30 and TRBJ2-7, reads SQTIHQWPATLVQPVGSPLSLECTVEGTSNPNLYWYRQAAGRGLQLLFYSVGIGQISSEVPQNLSASRPQDRQFILSSKKLLLSDSGFYLCAWTAGTYEQYFGPGTRLTVT.

This chain uses TRBV27 with TRBJ2-7; weak D call: TRBD1 (5 bases). The CDR3 has 16 amino acids. The V and J ends lost 0 bases and 2 bases respectively, with 14 bases between them. Germline V lookup: CDR1 MNHEY, CDR2 SMNVEV (reference sequence). Here the CDR3 reads CASSLSVRQLTYEQYF. Here the CDR3 DNA reads TGTGCCAGCAGTTTATCTGTGAGACAGTTAACCTACGAGCAGTACTTC.

This chain links TRBV27 with TRBJ2-7; the D gene is possibly TRBD1 (6 bases). The CDR3 runs 16 residues. V was pared by 0 bases and J by 4 bases, with 16 bases between. Germline CDR1 reads MNHEY; CDR2 reads SMNVEV (reference sequence). As DNA, the CDR3 is TGTGCCAGCAGTTTATCGGCAGGGGACGAGCAATACGAGCAGTACTTC. Its translation is CASSLSAGDEQYEQYF.

The chain employs TRBV29-1 and TRBJ2-7, with 8 bases matching TRBD1. The germline V gene has CDR1 SQVTM and CDR2 ANQGSEA. V shed 5 bases, J shed 4 bases, and the junction held 4 bases outside the gene matches. This CDR3 has 12 amino acids. This CDR3 reads CSVTGQGYEQYF. The CDR3 DNA is TGCAGCGTTACCGGACAGGGATACGAGCAGTACTTC.

The V call is TRBV7-2, the J call TRBJ2-7; 8 bases map to TRBD1. Unmatched junction bases numbered 8, after V lost 5 bases and J lost 2 bases. In germline, CDR1 is SGHTA, CDR2 FQGNSA. CDR3 size: 15 residues. The CDR3 spells CASSPPDRDPYEQYF. CDR3 DNA sequence: TGTGCCAGCAGCCCACCGGACAGGGACCCCTACGAGCAGTACTTC.

The chain combines TRBV27 with TRBJ2-5; the D gene is possibly TRBD1 (5 bases). V was clipped by 7 bases and J by 4 bases, with 13 bases between them. The CDR3 covers 13 residues. Germline V gives CDR1 MNHEY, CDR2 SMNVEV (reference sequence). The CDR3 is CASNQGVGETQYF. For the CDR3, the DNA is TGTGCCAGCAACCAAGGGGTTGGAGAGACCCAGTACTTC.

This clone has more than one count but fewer than ten. This sample includes further DNA sequences coding for the same CDR3. This chain connects TRBV19 to TRBJ2-3; D might be TRBD2 (5 bases). V lost 3 bases to trimming and J lost 1 base, with 11 bases between them. Germline V gene sequence: CDR1 LNHDA, CDR2 SQIVND (reference sequence). This CDR3 region has 15 residues. CDR3 bases: TGTGCCAGTAGTATCGGACTGACGGGCACAGATACGCAGTATTTT. It is translated as CASSIGLTGTDTQYF.

In DNA, the CDR3 is TGTGCCAGCAGCTCAGAAACCGACAGCTTTTGGCCCTACGAGCAGTACTTC. It yields the protein CASSSETDSFWPYEQYF. V gene TRBV5-6 combines with J gene TRBJ2-7; D is perhaps TRBD1 (5 bases). Trimming stripped 3 bases from V and 2 bases from J, with 21 bases between. This CDR3 is built from 17 residues. CDR1 and CDR2 (germline): SGHDT, YYEEEE.

As concerns this clone: At the DNA level, this CDR3 is encoded by other sequences in the same sample as well. The CDR3 nucleotides read TGTGCCAGCAGTTTGCAGCCGTATAGCAATCAGCCCCAGCATTTT. Its translation: CASSLQPYSNQPQHF. The rearrangement uses TRBV5-6 and TRBJ1-5, with no clear D. The germline CDR1 and CDR2 sequences are SGHDT and YYEEEE. V was clipped by 5 bases and J by 0 bases, with 12 bases between them. This CDR3 comprises 15 residues.

This clone was observed a single time. J is TRBJ2-7 and V is TRBV7-2, with no clear D. The V and J ends lost 5 bases and 2 bases respectively, with 16 bases between them. Germline values: CDR1 SGHTA, CDR2 FQGNSA. The CDR3 covers 15 residues. CDR3 residues: CASSLLSTSAYEQYF. The CDR3 DNA sequence: TGTGCCAGCAGCCTACTCTCCACTTCCGCCTACGAGCAGTACTTC.

The V gene is TRBV27, the J gene TRBJ1-3; D is undetermined. V lost 3 bases and J 0 bases, leaving 6 bases between the germline ends. This CDR3 is 14 amino acids long. CDR1 and CDR2 (germline): MNHEY, SMNVEV (reference sequence). In nucleotides, the CDR3 is TGTGCCAGCAGTTTCGGAGGCTCTGGAAACACCATATATTTT. This codes for CASSFGGSGNTIYF.

V usage is TRBV7-9 and J usage is TRBJ2-7; D gene uncertain. Germline V gene sequence: CDR1 SEHNR, CDR2 FQNEAQ (reference sequence). V dropped 5 bases and J dropped 3 bases, with 8 bases sitting between them. The CDR3 length is 12 residues. CDR3 nucleotide sequence: TGTGCCAGCAGCCGCCGTAGCTACGAGCAGTACTTC. This encodes CASSRRSYEQYF.

The chain employs TRBV30 and TRBJ1-1; 7 bases match TRBD1. This CDR3 region has 11 residues. The J segment lost 4 bases and the V segment lost 5 bases, leaving 1 base of the junction unmatched. Germline CDR1 and CDR2: GTSNPN and SVGIG (reference sequence). CDR3 sequence reads: CAWAGGTEAFF. CDR3 bases: TGTGCCTGGGCAGGGGGCACTGAAGCTTTCTTT.

This chain connects TRBV5-4 to TRBJ2-1; 7 bases match TRBD1. After removal of 5 bases from V and 2 bases from J, the junction contained 7 bases not matched to a gene. The germline CDR1 and CDR2 sequences are SGHNT and YYREEE (reference sequence). This CDR3 is 15 amino acids long. The CDR3, as DNA: TGTGCCAGCAGTCAGCCCGGGACAGCCTACAATGAGCAGTTCTTC. Protein product: CASSQPGTAYNEQFF.

V is TRBV7-7 and J is TRBJ1-1; no firm D call. From germline, CDR1 is SSHAT and CDR2 FNYEAQ (reference sequence). V dropped 3 bases and J dropped 1 base, with 6 bases sitting between them. The CDR3 runs 13 residues. The CDR3, as DNA: TGTGCCAGCAGCTTCGGCCCGAACACTGAAGCTTTCTTT. This translates into CASSFGPNTEAFF.